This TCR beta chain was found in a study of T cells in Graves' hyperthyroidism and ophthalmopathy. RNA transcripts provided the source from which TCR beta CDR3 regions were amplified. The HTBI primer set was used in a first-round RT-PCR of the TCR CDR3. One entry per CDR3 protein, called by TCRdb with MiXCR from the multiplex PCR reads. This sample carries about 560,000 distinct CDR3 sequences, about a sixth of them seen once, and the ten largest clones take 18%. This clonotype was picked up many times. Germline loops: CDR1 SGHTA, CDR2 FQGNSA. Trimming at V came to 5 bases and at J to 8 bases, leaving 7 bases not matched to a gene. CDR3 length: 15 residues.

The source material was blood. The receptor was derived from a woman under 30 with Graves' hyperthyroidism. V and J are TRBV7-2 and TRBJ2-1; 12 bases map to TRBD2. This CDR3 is CASSRLAGGQDEQFF. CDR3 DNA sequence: TGTGCCAGCAGCCGCCTAGCGGGGGGGCAGGATGAGCAGTTCTTC.